In this sample, the clone carrying this TCR beta chain turned up many times. Preparation of the TCRbeta library used unique molecular identifiers. MiXCR, applied by TCRdb to the PCR reads, yields one record per CDR3 protein. The repertoire consists of 230,000 or so distinct CDR3 sequences, with around 8.9% occurring once and the leading ten covering roughly 5.1%. CDR1 and CDR2 from the germline V gene are SGHTA and FQGNSA. V dropped 1 base and J dropped 1 base, with 13 bases sitting between them. This CDR3 spans 16 amino acids. The data are from a study of T-cell reconstitution after alpha-beta-depleted transplantation in children.

V and J are TRBV7-2 and TRBJ1-2, with TRBD1 as a possible D gene (5 bases). Here the sequenced sample was PBMCs from the stem cell graft donor, taken from the stem cell graft. This receptor was identified in a human donor who donated a stem cell graft to a child with SCID. The DNA of the CDR3 is TGTGCCAGCAGCTTAGGGGGGACTCCCATTAACTATGGCTACACCTTC. The encoded protein is CASSLGGTPINYGYTF.